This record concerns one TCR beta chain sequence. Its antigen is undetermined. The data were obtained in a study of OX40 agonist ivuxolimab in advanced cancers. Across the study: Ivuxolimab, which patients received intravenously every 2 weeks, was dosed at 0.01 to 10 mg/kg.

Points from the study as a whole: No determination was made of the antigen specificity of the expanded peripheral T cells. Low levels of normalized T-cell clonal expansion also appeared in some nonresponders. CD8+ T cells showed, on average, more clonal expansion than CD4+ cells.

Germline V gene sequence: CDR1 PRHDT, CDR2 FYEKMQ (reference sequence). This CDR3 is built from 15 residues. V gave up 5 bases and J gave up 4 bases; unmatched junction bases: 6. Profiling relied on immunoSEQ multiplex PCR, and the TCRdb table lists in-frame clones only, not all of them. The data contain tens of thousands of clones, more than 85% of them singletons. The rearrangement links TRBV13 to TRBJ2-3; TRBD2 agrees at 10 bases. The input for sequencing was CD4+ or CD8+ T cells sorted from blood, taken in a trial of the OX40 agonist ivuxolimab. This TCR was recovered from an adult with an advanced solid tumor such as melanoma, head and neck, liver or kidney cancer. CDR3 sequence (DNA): TGTGCCAGCAGCCTAGCGGGAGTCTTAGCAGATACGCAGTATTTT. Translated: CASSLAGVLADTQYF.